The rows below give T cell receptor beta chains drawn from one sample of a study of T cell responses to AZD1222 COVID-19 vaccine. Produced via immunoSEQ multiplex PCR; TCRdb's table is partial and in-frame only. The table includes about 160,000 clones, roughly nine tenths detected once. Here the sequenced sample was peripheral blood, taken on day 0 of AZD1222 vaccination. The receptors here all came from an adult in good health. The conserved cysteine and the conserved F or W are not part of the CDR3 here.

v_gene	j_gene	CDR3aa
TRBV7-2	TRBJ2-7	ASSWWDGEQY
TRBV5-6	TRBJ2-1	ASSPWGGAYNEQF
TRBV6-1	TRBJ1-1	ASSEARRGRAF
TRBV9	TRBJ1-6	ASSASPIGQLSFTLH
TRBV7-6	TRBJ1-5	ASSPGYSNQPQH
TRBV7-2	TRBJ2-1	ASSVTGGLSSYNEQF
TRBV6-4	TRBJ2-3	ASSARATDTQY
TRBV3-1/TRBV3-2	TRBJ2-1	ASSQVRQGQF
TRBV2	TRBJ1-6	AGVTGGNSPLH
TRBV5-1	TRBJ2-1	ASSLVSLGLDEQF
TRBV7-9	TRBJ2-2	ASSSDRGVLELF
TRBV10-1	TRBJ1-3	ASTDGPEATIY
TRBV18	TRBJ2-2	ASSLNQNTGELF
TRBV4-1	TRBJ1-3	ASSNGTLRGPNIRNTIY
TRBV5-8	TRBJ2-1	ASSSFLGQSSYNEQF
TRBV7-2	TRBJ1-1	ASSTSGTGGSNTEAF
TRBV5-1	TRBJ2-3	ASSLETATSTDTQY
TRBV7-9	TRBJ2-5	ASRLKTGGETQY
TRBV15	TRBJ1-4	ATSRPGGNEKLF
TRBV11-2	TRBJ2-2	ASSQGQGIAGELF
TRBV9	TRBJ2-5	ASSVAGTNQETQY
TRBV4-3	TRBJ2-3	ASSQVGASTDTQY
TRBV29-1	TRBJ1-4	SAQVGILTTNEKLF
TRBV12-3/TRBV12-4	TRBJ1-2	ASGWTGEGYT
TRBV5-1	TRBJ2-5	ASSRLAGVQETQY
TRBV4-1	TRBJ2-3	ASRIQGTDTQY
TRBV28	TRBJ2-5	ASSLLTSGGGETQY
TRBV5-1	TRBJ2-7	ASRQQTGPPY
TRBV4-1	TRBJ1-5	ASSQDGGIGNQPQH
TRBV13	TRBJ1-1	ASSLATGGTEAF
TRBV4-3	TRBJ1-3	ASSRVDSSGNTIY
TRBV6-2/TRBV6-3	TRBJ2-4	ASSYSSNIQY
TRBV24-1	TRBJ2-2	ATSDSGGTGELF
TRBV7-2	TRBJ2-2	ASSFSVGNTWELF
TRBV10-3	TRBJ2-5	ATTERGTQY
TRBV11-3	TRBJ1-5	ASSTSLGTNQPQH
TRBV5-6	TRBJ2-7	ASSLGFLAYEQY
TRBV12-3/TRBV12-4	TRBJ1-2	ASSSPGGYT